This T cell receptor beta chain was sequenced for a study of read filtering for tumor transcriptome and immune sequencing. This library used roughly 400 ng RNA and molecular barcoded adaptors spanning alpha/delta and beta/gamma chains. TCRdb called the reads again in MiXCR, with one record for every CDR3 protein. This sample has tens of thousands of distinct CDR3 sequences, with 15% to 25% found just once. Comment on this clonotype: No antigen is known for it.

Between the trimmed V and J ends, which lost 3 bases and 4 bases, there was a span of 9 bases. This CDR3 contains 14 residues. Germline-derived CDR1 and CDR2 are KGHSH and LQKENI. General observations from the study: Sorted CD138-negative bone marrow cells were not purified T cells.

This chain links TRBV18 with TRBJ1-4; D uncertain. Sample: a population of CD138-negative cells sorted from bone marrow. The receptor's source is a donor at least 40 years old with multiple myeloma. The CDR3 nucleotides are TGTGCCAGCTCACCGATAGAGAATAATGAAAAACTGTTTTTT. Encoded protein: CASSPIENNEKLFF.